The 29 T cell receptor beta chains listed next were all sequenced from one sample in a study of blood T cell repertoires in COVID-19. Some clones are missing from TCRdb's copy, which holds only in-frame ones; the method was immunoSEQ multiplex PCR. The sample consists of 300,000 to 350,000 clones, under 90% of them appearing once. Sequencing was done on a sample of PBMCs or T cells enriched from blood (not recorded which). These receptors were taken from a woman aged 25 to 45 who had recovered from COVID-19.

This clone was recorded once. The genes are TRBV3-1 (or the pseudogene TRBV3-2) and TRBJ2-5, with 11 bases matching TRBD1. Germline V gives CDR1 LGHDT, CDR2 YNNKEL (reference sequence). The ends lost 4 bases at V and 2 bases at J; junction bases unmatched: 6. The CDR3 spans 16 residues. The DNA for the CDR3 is TGTGCCAGCAGCCTTGGGACAGGGGGTGGGCAAGAGACCCAGTACTTC. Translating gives CASSLGTGGGQETQYF.

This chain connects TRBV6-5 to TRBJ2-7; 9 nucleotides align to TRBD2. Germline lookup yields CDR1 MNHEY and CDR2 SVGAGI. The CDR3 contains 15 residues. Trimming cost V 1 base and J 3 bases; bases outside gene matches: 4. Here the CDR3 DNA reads TGTGCCAGCAGTTACTTGCTAGCGGGGTACTACGAGCAGTACTTC. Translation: CASSYLLAGYYEQYF.

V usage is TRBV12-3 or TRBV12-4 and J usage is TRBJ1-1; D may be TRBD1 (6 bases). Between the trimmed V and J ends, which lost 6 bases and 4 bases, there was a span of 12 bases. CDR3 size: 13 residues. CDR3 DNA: TGTGCCAGCAGCCGTACAGGGTCCACTGAAGCTTTCTTT. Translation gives CASSRTGSTEAFF.

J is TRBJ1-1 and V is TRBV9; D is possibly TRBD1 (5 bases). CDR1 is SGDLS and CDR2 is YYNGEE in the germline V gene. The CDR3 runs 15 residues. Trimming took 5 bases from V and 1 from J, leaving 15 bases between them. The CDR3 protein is CASSRTGGRNTEAFF. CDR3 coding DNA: TGTGCCAGCAGTCGGACCGGGGGAAGGAACACTGAAGCTTTCTTT.

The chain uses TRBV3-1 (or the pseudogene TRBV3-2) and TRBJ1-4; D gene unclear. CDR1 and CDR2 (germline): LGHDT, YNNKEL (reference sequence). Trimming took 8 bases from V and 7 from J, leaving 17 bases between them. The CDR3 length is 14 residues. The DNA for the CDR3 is TGTGCCAGCCGGTGCCTTGAGTGTGGTGAAAAACTGTTTTTT. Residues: CASRCLECGEKLFF.

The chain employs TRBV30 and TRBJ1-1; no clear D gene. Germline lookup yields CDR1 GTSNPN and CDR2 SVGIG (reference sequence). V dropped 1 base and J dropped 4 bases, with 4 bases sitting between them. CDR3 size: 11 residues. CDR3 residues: CAWSAFTEAFF. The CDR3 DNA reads TGTGCCTGGAGTGCTTTCACTGAAGCTTTCTTT.

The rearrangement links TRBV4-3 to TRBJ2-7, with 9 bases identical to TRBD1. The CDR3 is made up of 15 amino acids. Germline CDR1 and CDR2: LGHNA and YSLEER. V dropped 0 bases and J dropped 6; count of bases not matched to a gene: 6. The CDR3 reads CASSQDSGQGAEQYF. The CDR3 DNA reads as TGCGCCAGCAGCCAAGATTCGGGACAGGGTGCCGAGCAGTACTTC.

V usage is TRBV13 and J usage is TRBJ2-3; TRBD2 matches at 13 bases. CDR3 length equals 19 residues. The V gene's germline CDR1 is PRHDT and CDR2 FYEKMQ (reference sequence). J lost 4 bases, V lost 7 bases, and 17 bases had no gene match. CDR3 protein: CASTRQDGLAGEYSDTQYF. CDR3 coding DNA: TGTGCCAGCACCCGACAGGACGGACTAGCGGGAGAATATTCAGATACGCAGTATTTT.

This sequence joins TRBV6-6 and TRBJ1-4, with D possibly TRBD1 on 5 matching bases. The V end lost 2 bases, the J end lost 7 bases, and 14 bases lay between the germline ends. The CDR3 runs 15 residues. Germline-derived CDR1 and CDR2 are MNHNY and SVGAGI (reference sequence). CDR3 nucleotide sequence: TGTGCCAGCAGTTACGGCGGCGGAAGGGGTGAAAAACTGTTTTTT. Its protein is CASSYGGGRGEKLFF.

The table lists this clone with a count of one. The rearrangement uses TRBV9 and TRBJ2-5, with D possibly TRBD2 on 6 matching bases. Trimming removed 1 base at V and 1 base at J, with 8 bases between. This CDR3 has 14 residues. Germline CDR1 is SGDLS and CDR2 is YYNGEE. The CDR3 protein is CASSVRDFQETQYF. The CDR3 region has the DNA TGTGCCAGCAGCGTACGGGACTTCCAAGAGACCCAGTACTTC.

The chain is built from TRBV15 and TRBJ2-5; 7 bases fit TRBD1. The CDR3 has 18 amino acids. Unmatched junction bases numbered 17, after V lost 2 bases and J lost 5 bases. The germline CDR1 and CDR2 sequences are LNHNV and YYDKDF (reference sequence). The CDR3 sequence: CATSRLGQSSRRGETQYF. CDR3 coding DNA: TGTGCCACCAGCAGATTGGGACAGTCCTCCCGAAGGGGGGAGACCCAGTACTTC.

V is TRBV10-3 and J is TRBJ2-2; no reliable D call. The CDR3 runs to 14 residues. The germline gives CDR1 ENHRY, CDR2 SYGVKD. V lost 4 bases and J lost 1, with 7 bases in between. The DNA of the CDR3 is TGTGCCATCAGTGGTGGCGGGAACACCGGGGAGCTGTTTTTT. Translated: CAISGGGNTGELFF.

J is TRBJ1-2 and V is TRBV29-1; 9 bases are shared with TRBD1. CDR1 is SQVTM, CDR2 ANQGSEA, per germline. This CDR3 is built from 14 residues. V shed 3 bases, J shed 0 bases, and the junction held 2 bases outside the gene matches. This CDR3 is CSVDRQGANYGYTF. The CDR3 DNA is TGCAGCGTTGACCGACAGGGGGCTAACTATGGCTACACCTTC.

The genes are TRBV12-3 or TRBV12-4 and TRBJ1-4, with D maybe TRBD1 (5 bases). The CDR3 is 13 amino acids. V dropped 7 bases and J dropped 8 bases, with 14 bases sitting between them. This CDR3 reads CASKGRVNEKLFF. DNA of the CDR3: TGTGCCAGCAAGGGCAGGGTAAACGAAAAACTGTTTTTT.

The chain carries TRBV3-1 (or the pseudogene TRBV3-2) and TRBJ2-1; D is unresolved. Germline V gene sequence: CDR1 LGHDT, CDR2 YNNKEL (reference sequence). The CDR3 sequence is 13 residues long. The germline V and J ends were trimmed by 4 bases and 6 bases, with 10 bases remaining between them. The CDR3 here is CASSLLIGNEQFF. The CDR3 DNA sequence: TGTGCCAGCAGCCTACTAATTGGCAATGAGCAGTTCTTC.

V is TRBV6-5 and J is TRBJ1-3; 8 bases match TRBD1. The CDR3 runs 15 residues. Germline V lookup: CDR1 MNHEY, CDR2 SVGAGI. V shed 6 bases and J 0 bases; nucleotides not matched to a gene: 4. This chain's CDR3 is CASRDRANSGNTIYF. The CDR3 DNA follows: TGTGCCAGCAGGGACAGGGCCAACTCTGGAAACACCATATATTTT.

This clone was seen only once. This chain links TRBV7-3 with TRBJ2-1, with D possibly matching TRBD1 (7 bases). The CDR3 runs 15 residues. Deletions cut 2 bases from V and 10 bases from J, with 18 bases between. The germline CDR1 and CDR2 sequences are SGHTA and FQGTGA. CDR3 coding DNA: TGTGCCAGCAGCTTATTAGGAGGGGGCTTTGACGAGCAGTTCTTC. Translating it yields CASSLLGGGFDEQFF.

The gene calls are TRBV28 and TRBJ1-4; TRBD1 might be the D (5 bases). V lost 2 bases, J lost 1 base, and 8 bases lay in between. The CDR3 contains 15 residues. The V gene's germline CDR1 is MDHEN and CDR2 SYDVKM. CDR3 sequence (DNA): TGTGCCAGCAGTTTAGCAGGGTTAACTAATGAAAAACTGTTTTTT. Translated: CASSLAGLTNEKLFF.

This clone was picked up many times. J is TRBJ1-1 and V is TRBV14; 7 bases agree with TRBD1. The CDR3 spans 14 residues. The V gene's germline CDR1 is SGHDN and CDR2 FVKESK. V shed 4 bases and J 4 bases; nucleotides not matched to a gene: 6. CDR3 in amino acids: CASSLGGAGTEAFF. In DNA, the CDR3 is TGTGCCAGCAGCCTAGGGGGCGCGGGCACTGAAGCTTTCTTT.

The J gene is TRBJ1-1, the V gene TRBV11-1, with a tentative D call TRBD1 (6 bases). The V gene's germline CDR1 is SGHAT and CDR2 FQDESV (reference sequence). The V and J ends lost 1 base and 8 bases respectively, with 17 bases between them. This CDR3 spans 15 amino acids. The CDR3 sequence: CASSLVTQGSSEAFF. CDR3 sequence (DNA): TGTGCCAGCAGCTTAGTCACGCAGGGGTCGTCAGAAGCTTTCTTT.

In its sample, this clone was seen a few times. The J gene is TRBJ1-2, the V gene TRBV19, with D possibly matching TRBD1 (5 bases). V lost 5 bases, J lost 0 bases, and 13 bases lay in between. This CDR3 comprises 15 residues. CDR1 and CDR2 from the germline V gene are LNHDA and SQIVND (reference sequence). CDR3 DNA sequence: TGTGCCAGTAGTCGACAGAGACTTGCTAACTATGGCTACACCTTC. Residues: CASSRQRLANYGYTF.

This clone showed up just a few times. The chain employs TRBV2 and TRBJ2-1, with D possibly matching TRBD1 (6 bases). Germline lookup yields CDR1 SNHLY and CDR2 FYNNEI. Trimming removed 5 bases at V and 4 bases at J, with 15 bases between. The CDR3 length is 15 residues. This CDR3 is CASSIQTGPYNEQFF. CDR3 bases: TGTGCCAGCAGTATCCAGACAGGACCATACAATGAGCAGTTCTTC. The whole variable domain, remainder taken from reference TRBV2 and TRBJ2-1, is EPEVTQTPSHQVTQMGQEVILRCVPISNHLYFYWYRQILGQKVEFLVSFYNNEISEKSEIFDDQFSVERPDGSNFTLKIRSTKLEDSAMYFCASSIQTGPYNEQFFGPGTRLTVL.

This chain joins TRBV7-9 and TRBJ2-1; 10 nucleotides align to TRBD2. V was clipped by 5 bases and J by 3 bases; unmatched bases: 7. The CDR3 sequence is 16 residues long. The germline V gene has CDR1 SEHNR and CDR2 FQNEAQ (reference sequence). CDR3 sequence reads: CASSPIAGGDYNEQFF. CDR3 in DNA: TGTGCCAGCAGCCCCATAGCGGGAGGCGACTACAATGAGCAGTTCTTC.

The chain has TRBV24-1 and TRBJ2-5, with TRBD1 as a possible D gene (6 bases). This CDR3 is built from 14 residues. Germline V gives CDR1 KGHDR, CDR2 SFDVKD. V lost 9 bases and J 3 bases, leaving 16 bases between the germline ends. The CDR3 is CATQAPGAEETQYF. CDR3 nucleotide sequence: TGTGCCACCCAGGCGCCAGGGGCCGAAGAGACCCAGTACTTC.

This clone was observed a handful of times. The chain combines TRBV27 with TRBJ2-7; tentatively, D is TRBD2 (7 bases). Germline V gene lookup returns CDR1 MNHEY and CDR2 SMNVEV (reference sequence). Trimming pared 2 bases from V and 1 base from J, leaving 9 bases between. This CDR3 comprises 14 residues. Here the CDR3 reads CASSLRGASYEQYF. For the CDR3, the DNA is TGTGCCAGCAGTTTACGGGGGGCTTCCTACGAGCAGTACTTC.

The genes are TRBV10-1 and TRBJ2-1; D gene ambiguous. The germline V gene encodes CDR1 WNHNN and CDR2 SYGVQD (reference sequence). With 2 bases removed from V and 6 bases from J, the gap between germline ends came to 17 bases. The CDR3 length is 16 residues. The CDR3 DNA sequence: TGCGCCAGCAGTGAGCTCCCCGTTGGCACCGCCAATGAGCAGTTCTTC. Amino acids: CASSELPVGTANEQFF.

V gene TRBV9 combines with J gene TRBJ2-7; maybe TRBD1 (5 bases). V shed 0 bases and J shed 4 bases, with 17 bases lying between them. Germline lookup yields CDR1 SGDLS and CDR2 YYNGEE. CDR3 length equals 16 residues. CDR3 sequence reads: CASSVGGGTVGYEQYF. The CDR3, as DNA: TGTGCCAGCAGCGTAGGGGGCGGAACGGTCGGGTACGAGCAGTACTTC. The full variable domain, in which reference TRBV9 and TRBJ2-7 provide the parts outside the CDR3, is DSGVTQTPKHLITATGQRVTLRCSPRSGDLSVYWYQQSLDQGLQFLIQYYNGEERAKGNILERFSAQQFPDLHSELNLSSLELGDSALYFCASSVGGGTVGYEQYFGPGTRLTVT.

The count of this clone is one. The CDR3 DNA follows: TGCGCCAGCAGCGTCGGACTAGCTGGAAGCTCCTACAATGAGCAGTTCTTC. This gives the protein CASSVGLAGSSYNEQFF. The chain joins TRBV5-1 to TRBJ2-1, with 8 positions matching TRBD2. V shed 4 bases, J shed 0 bases, and the junction held 9 bases outside the gene matches. This CDR3 spans 17 amino acids. Germline V gene data show CDR1 as SGHRS and CDR2 as YFSETQ. Drawing the rest from reference TRBV5-1 and TRBJ2-1, the complete variable domain is KAGVTQTPRYLIKTRGQQVTLSCSPISGHRSVSWYQQTPGQGLQFLFEYFSETQRNKGNFPGRFSGRQFSNSRSEMNVSTLELGDSALYLCASSVGLAGSSYNEQFFGPGTRLTVL.

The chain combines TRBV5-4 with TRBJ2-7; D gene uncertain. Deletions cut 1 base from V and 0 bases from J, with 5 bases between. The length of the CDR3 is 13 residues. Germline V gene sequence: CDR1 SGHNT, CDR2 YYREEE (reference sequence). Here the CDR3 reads CASSLINSYEQYF. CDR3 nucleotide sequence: TGTGCCAGCAGCTTGATTAACTCCTACGAGCAGTACTTC.